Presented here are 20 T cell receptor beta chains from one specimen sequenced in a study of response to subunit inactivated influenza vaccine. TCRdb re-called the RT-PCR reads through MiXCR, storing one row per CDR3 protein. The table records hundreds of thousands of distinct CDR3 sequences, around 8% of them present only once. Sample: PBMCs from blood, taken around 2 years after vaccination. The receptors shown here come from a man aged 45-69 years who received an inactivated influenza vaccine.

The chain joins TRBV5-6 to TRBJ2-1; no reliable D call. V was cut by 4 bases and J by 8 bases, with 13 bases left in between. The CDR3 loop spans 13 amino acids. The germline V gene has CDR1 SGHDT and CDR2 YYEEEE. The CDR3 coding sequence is TGTGCCAGCAGCACAGTAAGAGTGGATGAGCAGTTCTTC. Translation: CASSTVRVDEQFF.

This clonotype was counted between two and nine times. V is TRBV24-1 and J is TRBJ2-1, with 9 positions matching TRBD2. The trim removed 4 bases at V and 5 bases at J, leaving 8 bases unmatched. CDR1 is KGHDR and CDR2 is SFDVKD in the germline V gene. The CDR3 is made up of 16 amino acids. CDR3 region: CATSDPGVAGDNEQFF. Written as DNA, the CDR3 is TGTGCCACCAGTGACCCGGGGGTAGCGGGGGACAATGAGCAGTTCTTC.

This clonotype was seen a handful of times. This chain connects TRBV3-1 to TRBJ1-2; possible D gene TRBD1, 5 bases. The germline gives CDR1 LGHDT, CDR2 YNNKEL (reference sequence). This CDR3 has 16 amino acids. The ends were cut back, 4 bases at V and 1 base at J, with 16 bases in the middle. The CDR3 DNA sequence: TGTGCCAGCAGCCCGACAGAGCTCCAAGTTAACTATGGCTACACCTTC. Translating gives CASSPTELQVNYGYTF.

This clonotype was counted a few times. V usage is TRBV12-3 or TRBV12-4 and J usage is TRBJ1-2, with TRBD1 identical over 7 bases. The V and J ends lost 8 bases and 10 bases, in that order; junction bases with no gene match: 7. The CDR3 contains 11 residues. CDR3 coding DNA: TGTGCCAGCCAGGGGGGGATGATCTACACCTTC. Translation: CASQGGMIYTF.

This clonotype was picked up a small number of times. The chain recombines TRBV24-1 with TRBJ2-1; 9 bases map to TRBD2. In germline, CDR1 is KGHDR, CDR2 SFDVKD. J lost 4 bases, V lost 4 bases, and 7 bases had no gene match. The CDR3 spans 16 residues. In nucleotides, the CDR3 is TGTGCCACCAGTGACTCCGTAGCGGGAGTGTACAATGAGCAGTTCTTC. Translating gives CATSDSVAGVYNEQFF.

CDR3 in DNA: TGCGCCAGCAGCCCGGGGACGGTATCTTACAATGAGCAGTTCTTC. It yields the protein CASSPGTVSYNEQFF. The rearrangement joins TRBV5-1 to TRBJ2-1; D is possibly TRBD1 or TRBD2 (5 bases each). CDR3 length: 15 residues. CDR1 is SGHRS, CDR2 YFSETQ, per germline. V lost 4 bases to trimming and J lost 4 bases, with 15 bases between them. Combining the CDR3 with reference TRBV5-1 and TRBJ2-1 gives the whole variable domain KAGVTQTPRYLIKTRGQQVTLSCSPISGHRSVSWYQQTPGQGLQFLFEYFSETQRNKGNFPGRFSGRQFSNSRSEMNVSTLELGDSALYLCASSPGTVSYNEQFFGPGTRLTVL.

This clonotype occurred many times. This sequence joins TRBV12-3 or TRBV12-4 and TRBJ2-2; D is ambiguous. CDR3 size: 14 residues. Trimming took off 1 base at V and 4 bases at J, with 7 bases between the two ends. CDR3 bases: TGTGCCAGCAGTTTAGGGTCTCGCACCGGGGAGCTGTTTTTT. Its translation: CASSLGSRTGELFF.

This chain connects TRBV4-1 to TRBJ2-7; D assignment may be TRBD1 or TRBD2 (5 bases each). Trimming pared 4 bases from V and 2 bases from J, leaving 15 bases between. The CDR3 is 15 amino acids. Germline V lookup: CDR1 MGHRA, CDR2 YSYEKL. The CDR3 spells CASSLQPGPTYEQYF. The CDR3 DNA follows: TGCGCCAGCAGCCTTCAACCGGGACCCACCTACGAGCAGTACTTC.

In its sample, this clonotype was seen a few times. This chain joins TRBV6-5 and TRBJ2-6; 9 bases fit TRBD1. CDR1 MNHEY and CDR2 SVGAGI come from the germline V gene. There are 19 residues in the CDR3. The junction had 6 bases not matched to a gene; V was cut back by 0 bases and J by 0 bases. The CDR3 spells CASSYSYRGLSSGANVLTF. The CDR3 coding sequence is TGTGCCAGCAGTTACTCGTACAGGGGGCTGTCCTCTGGGGCCAACGTCCTGACTTTC.

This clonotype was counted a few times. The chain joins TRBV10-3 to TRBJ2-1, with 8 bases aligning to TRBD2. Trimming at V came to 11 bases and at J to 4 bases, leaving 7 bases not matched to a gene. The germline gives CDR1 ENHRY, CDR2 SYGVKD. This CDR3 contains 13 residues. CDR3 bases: TGTGCCTCCGGGAGGGCCGGATACAATGAGCAGTTCTTC. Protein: CASGRAGYNEQFF.

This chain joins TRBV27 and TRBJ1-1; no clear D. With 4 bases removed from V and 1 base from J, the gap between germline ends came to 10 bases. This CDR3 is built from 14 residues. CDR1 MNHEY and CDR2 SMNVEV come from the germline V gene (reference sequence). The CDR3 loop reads CASSSGRRNTEAFF. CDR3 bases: TGTGCCAGCAGTTCAGGACGGAGGAACACTGAAGCTTTCTTT.

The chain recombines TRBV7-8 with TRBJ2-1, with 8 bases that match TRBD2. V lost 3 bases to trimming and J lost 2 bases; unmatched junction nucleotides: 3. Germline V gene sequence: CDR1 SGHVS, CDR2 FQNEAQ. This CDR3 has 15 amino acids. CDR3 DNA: TGTGCCAGCAGCTTCAGCGGGAGCCCCTACAATGAGCAGTTCTTC. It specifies CASSFSGSPYNEQFF.

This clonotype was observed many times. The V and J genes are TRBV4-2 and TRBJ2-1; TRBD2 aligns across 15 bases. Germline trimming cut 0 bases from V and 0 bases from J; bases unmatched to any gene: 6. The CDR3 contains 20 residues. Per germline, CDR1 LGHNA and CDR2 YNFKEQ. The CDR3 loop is CASSQEQGLAGGSSYNEQFF. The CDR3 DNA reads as TGTGCCAGCAGCCAAGAACAGGGACTAGCGGGGGGCAGCTCCTACAATGAGCAGTTCTTC.

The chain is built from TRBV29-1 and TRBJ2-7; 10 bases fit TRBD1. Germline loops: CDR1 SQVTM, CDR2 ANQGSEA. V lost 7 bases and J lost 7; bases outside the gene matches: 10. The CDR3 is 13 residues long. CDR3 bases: TGCAGCGCGGGGACAGGGGTCTTGGGTGAGCAGTACTTC. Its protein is CSAGTGVLGEQYF.

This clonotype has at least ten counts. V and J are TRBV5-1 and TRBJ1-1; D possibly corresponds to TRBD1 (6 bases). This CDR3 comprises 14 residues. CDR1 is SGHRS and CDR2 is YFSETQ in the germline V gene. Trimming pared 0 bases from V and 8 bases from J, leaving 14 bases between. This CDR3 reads CASSLAGTTGEAFF. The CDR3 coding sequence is TGCGCCAGCAGCTTGGCCGGGACAACGGGCGAAGCTTTCTTT.

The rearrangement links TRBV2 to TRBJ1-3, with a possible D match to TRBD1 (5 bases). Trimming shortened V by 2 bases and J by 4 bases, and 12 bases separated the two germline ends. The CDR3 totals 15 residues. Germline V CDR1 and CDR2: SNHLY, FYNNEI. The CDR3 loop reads CASSESRVGGNTIYF. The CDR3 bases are TGTGCCAGCAGTGAATCCAGGGTCGGCGGAAACACCATATATTTT.

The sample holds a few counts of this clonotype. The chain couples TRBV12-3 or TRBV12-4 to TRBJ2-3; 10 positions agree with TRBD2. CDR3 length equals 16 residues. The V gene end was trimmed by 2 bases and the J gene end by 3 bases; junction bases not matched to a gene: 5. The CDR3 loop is CASSLLAGARTDTQYF. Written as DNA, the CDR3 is TGTGCCAGCAGTTTACTAGCGGGAGCTCGTACAGATACGCAGTATTTT.

CDR3 amino acids: CASSLGGGSNEQFF. In nucleotides, the CDR3 is TGTGCCAGCAGCTTAGGCGGGGGTTCCAATGAGCAGTTCTTC. V is TRBV7-9 and J is TRBJ2-1; 7 bases align to TRBD2. Germline CDR1 reads SEHNR; CDR2 reads FQNEAQ (reference sequence). This CDR3 region has 14 residues. V was pared by 1 base and J by 6 bases, with 3 bases of the junction left unmatched.

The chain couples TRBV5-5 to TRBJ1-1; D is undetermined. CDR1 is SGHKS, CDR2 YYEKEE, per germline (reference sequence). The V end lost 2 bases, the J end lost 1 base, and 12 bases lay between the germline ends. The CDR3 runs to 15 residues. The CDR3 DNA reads TGTGCCAGCAGCTTTCCGGGCGGCGGGAACACTGAAGCTTTCTTT. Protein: CASSFPGGGNTEAFF.

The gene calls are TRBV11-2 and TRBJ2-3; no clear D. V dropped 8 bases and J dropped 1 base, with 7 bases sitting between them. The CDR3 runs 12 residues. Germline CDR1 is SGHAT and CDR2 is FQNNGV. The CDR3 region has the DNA TGTGCCAGCGGTAGCCGCACAGATACGCAGTATTTT. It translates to CASGSRTDTQYF.